This entry lists 20 T cell receptor beta chains sequenced from one sample in a study of blood T cell repertoires in COVID-19. Here immunoSEQ multiplex PCR was the method, and the copy in TCRdb shows in-frame clones only, minus some. Of around 370,000 clones listed, approximately 91% are singletons. What was sequenced was peripheral blood. The receptors originated from a woman aged 65 to 85 with COVID-19, enrolled during active disease.

This chain connects TRBV6-5 to TRBJ1-2; D ambiguous. CDR1 and CDR2 (germline): MNHEY, SVGAGI. The V and J ends lost 5 bases and 0 bases respectively, with 7 bases between them. The CDR3 covers 13 residues. The CDR3 loop is CASSPTPNYGYTF. As DNA, the CDR3 is TGTGCCAGCAGTCCCACACCTAACTATGGCTACACCTTC.

The V call is TRBV3-1 (or the pseudogene TRBV3-2), the J call TRBJ1-2; 8 bases line up with TRBD1. The germline V gene encodes CDR1 LGHDT and CDR2 YNNKEL (reference sequence). The CDR3 covers 16 residues. V shed 0 bases and J 5 bases; nucleotides not matched to a gene: 8. CDR3 sequence (DNA): TGTGCCAGCAGCCAAGAAGGAGGACAGGGATTTTATGGCTACACCTTC. This gives the protein CASSQEGGQGFYGYTF.

The chain uses TRBV7-2 and TRBJ1-1; D gene uncertain. Germline values: CDR1 SGHTA, CDR2 FQGNSA. V was pared by 1 base and J by 0 bases, with 12 bases between. The length of the CDR3 is 16 residues. CDR3 DNA: TGTGCCAGCAGCTTAGACCCCCCGGGGATGAACACTGAAGCTTTCTTT. Encoded protein: CASSLDPPGMNTEAFF.

This chain connects TRBV29-1 to TRBJ2-3; TRBD2 matches 7 bases. From germline, CDR1 is SQVTM and CDR2 ANQGSEA. Trimming took 8 bases from V and 5 from J; bases not matched to a gene: 4. The CDR3 loop spans 11 amino acids. CDR3 bases: TGCAGCTCACGGGGGGAAGATACGCAGTATTTT. Protein sequence: CSSRGEDTQYF.

This clone was counted only a few times. This chain links TRBV10-3 with TRBJ1-1; D is ambiguous. The CDR3 length is 11 residues. The germline V and J ends were trimmed by 11 bases and 4 bases, with 11 bases remaining between them. In germline, CDR1 is ENHRY, CDR2 SYGVKD. Here the CDR3 DNA reads TGTGCCGCGGGCCTAGGCACTGAAGCTTTCTTT. It yields the protein CAAGLGTEAFF.

The gene calls are TRBV20-1 and TRBJ2-2; no clear D. Trimming took 3 bases from V and 5 from J, leaving 10 bases between them. The CDR3 runs to 13 residues. Germline V gene sequence: CDR1 DFQATT, CDR2 SNEGSKA (reference sequence). The CDR3: CSASRQVTGELFF. The CDR3 DNA reads TGCAGTGCTAGTCGGCAGGTGACCGGGGAGCTGTTTTTT.

V usage is TRBV9 and J usage is TRBJ2-7; D is perhaps TRBD2 (6 bases). The CDR3 has 14 residues. Trimming stripped 0 bases from V and 6 bases from J, with 13 bases between. CDR1 and CDR2 from the germline V gene are SGDLS and YYNGEE. The CDR3 protein is CASSVGTTTPEQYF. Written as DNA, the CDR3 is TGTGCCAGCAGCGTAGGGACTACAACCCCCGAGCAGTACTTC.

Worth noting for this clone: The sample carries other DNA sequences with the same CDR3. The V call is TRBV27, the J call TRBJ1-1, with D maybe TRBD1 (5 bases). Germline V gene lookup returns CDR1 MNHEY and CDR2 SMNVEV (reference sequence). This CDR3 region has 13 residues. The V gene lost 2 bases and the J gene lost 1 base, with 5 bases spanning the gap. The DNA for the CDR3 is TGTGCCAGCAGTTTAAGGGGGAACACTGAAGCTTTCTTT. Amino acids: CASSLRGNTEAFF.

The gene calls are TRBV30 and TRBJ2-3; TRBD2 matches 7 bases. CDR3 length: 14 amino acids. From germline, CDR1 is GTSNPN and CDR2 SVGIG (reference sequence). Losses at the gene ends were 6 bases for V and 6 bases for J; bases not matched to a gene: 12. CDR3 bases: TGTGCCTGCCAGAACGGACTAGTTGACGATACGCAGTATTTT. Protein: CACQNGLVDDTQYF.

V usage is TRBV11-3 and J usage is TRBJ2-7; 10 bases agree with TRBD1. The ends lost 4 bases at V and 6 bases at J; junction bases unmatched: 3. The CDR3 sequence is 13 residues long. Germline assignment: CDR1 SGHNT and CDR2 YENEEA. CDR3 bases: TGTGCCAGCAGCTCCGGGACAGGGGTCGAGCAGTACTTC. Translated, it gives CASSSGTGVEQYF.

This clone was seen many times. The chain employs TRBV28 and TRBJ1-3; a possible D gene is TRBD1 (6 bases). Germline-derived CDR1 and CDR2 are MDHEN and SYDVKM. The CDR3 is 18 residues long. V was clipped by 2 bases and J by 0 bases, with 17 bases between them. This chain's CDR3 is CASSLIGGTPFSGNTIYF. CDR3 bases: TGTGCCAGCAGTTTAATTGGGGGCACTCCTTTCTCTGGAAACACCATATATTTT.

The table lists this clone with a few counts. This sequence joins TRBV5-1 and TRBJ1-2, with TRBD1 as a possible D gene (6 bases). The germline gives CDR1 SGHRS, CDR2 YFSETQ. The CDR3 runs to 17 residues. V was pared by 0 bases and J by 0 bases, with 15 bases between. The CDR3 nucleotides are TGCGCCAGCAGCTTGGACCAAACAGGGCTGGCTAACTATGGCTACACCTTC. This encodes CASSLDQTGLANYGYTF.

This chain connects TRBV5-4 to TRBJ1-2; TRBD1 might be the D (5 bases). The CDR3 runs 14 residues. In germline, CDR1 is SGHNT, CDR2 YYREEE (reference sequence). Between the trimmed V and J ends, which lost 0 bases and 8 bases, there was a span of 14 bases. CDR3 protein: CASSLESAGRGYTF. The CDR3 DNA is TGTGCCAGCAGCTTGGAATCGGCAGGGCGAGGCTACACCTTC.

The chain is built from TRBV5-5 and TRBJ2-2; 10 nucleotides line up with TRBD1. The CDR3 loop spans 17 amino acids. Germline CDR1 and CDR2: SGHKS and YYEKEE (reference sequence). Trimming removed 3 bases from V and 7 bases from J; junction bases left unmatched: 12. The CDR3 is CASSSAVTGGFGGELFF. The CDR3 DNA follows: TGTGCCAGCAGCTCGGCCGTGACAGGGGGCTTCGGCGGGGAGCTGTTTTTT.

V and J are TRBV5-1 and TRBJ1-1, with TRBD1 matching over 7 bases. The V gene's germline CDR1 is SGHRS and CDR2 YFSETQ. Germline trimming cut 4 bases from V and 1 base from J; bases unmatched to any gene: 4. CDR3 length equals 14 residues. This CDR3 reads CASSKGTANTEAFF. The CDR3 DNA reads TGCGCCAGCAGCAAGGGGACAGCGAACACTGAAGCTTTCTTT.

The chain combines TRBV19 with TRBJ1-1; D uncertain. V was trimmed by 7 bases and J by 1 base, leaving 10 bases between them. The CDR3 consists of 13 residues. The germline CDR1 and CDR2 sequences are LNHDA and SQIVND (reference sequence). The CDR3 reads CASTLRGNTEAFF. CDR3 nucleotide sequence: TGTGCCAGTACCCTGCGGGGGAACACTGAAGCTTTCTTT.

The chain links TRBV4-2 to TRBJ2-7; 8 positions agree with TRBD1. The CDR3 is made up of 15 amino acids. J gave up 3 bases and V 1 base, and 5 bases lay outside the gene matches. Germline lookup yields CDR1 LGHNA and CDR2 YNFKEQ. CDR3 in amino acids: CASSQAGQEYYEQYF. The CDR3 DNA reads as TGTGCCAGCAGCCAAGCGGGACAGGAGTACTACGAGCAGTACTTC.

This clone was detected once. The chain uses TRBV5-1 and TRBJ2-5, with a possible D match to TRBD1 (6 bases). V gave up 0 bases and J gave up 2 bases, with 14 bases separating them. The CDR3 extends over 16 amino acids. CDR1 SGHRS and CDR2 YFSETQ come from the germline V gene. The CDR3 region is CASSLGQGSSQETQYF. As DNA, the CDR3 is TGCGCCAGCAGCTTGGGCCAGGGGTCCTCACAAGAGACCCAGTACTTC.

The chain links TRBV28 to TRBJ1-4; D remains ambiguous. V gave up 2 bases and J gave up 6 bases, with 13 bases separating them. The CDR3 extends over 15 amino acids. The germline V gene has CDR1 MDHEN and CDR2 SYDVKM. The CDR3 region has the DNA TGTGCCAGCAGTTTACCTAGTGAAGGCGATGAAAAACTGTTTTTT. Its translation: CASSLPSEGDEKLFF.

The genes are TRBV9 and TRBJ1-6; D is perhaps TRBD1 (6 bases). V lost 4 bases, J lost 9 bases, and 17 bases lay in between. This CDR3 has 15 residues. CDR1 and CDR2 (germline): SGDLS, YYNGEE. The CDR3 protein is CASSPRDIRFSPLHF. The DNA of the CDR3 is TGTGCCAGCAGCCCTCGGGACATCAGATTTTCACCCCTCCACTTT.